This T cell receptor beta chain is from a study of blood T cells in healthy people across ages. Alongside a J-beta primer mix, a sample-barcoded 5' primer served in a second PCR lasting roughly 7 to 11 cycles. Every molecule of cDNA carried a tag from a template-switch adaptor with 12 random nucleotides. TCRdb passed the 5' RACE reads through MiXCR, listing each CDR3 protein once. The sample comprises 650,000 to 800,000 distinct CDR3 sequences, roughly 44% of which are singletons, and roughly a fifth rests with the top ten. There were healthy Caucasian individuals from Russia, aged about 6 to 90, serving as donors. Peripheral blood was drawn, ten milliliters per donor. The authors extracted at least 6 micrograms of total RNA per sample. This clonotype has a handful of counts. V lost 2 bases and J lost 2; bases outside the gene matches: 9. There are 18 residues in the CDR3. Germline V gene data show CDR1 as LGHNA and CDR2 as YSLEER.

The chain couples TRBV4-3 to TRBJ2-3; 11 positions agree with TRBD2. The sequence came from a man in his sixties in good health. Material: blood. The CDR3 bases are TGCGCCAGCAGCCAACAACCGGGACTAGCGGCGTTCACAGATACGCAGTATTTT. This translates into CASSQQPGLAAFTDTQYF.